This T cell receptor beta chain derives from a study of T cells after yellow fever vaccination (dated by TCRdb to the late 2010s). Context from the whole study: The SMART-Seq v4 Ultra Low Input RNA kit was used to prepare libraries from fractions with low cell numbers. Bulk TCR alpha and beta repertoires were sequenced longitudinally to track T-cell clones before and after primary and booster YFV17D yellow fever vaccination. Blood was drawn at multiple timepoints before and after primary and secondary immunization, with bulk PBMC replicates and cell subsets isolated. Two healthy male donors, one aged 18 to 30 and one aged 30 to 40 years, made up the cohort.

Overall study outcomes, separate from this receptor: Most clones expanded after primary vaccination were re-detected after the booster (around 96% of CD4 and approximately 89% of CD8), suggesting broad memory maintenance. A small fraction of clonotypes appeared in both the CD4 and CD8 compartments, likely as a result of convergent recombination. FACS-sorted repertoires could contain abundant contaminating clonotypes from the bulk population, so computational filtering was required. Only a couple of donors were included in the study, so the extent to which the findings can be generalized is limited. The secondary T-cell response was weaker than the primary response but faster, peaking on day 5 instead of day 15.

At least ten counts were recorded for this clonotype. What this receptor recognizes is not known. A junction boundary mismatches the germline segment, possibly from a read error. Via the germline V gene, CDR1 is SQVTM and CDR2 ANQGSEA. From cysteine to phenylalanine, the CDR3 is 13 amino acids long. Just CDR3 DNA is preserved here, 39 bases in frame from base 1. According to the study, the label for this sample's treatment or condition signals: live attenuated yellow fever vaccine strain. PBMCs were isolated from peripheral blood using a standard Ficoll-Paque protocol. CD4 and CD8 T-cell fractions were isolated with Dynabeads CD4 and CD8 positive selection kits. RNA was extracted with TriZol from bulk PBMCs, CD4 and CD8 fractions, and dextramer-positive and dextramer-negative fractions. TCR cDNA was made using 5'RACE template switching, a step that added a universal primer site and unique molecular identifiers. Priming of cDNA synthesis was performed from both the TCR alpha and TCR beta constant segments. Library amplification used two PCR steps, and the second PCR step added sample barcodes and sequencing adapters. Sequencing of libraries was performed on Illumina HiSeq 2500 (2x100 bp) or NovaSeq (2x150 bp). As for how the authors treated the data: Reads were demultiplexed and collapsed into UMI consensus sequences with MIGEC, and V(D)J alignment was performed with MiXCR. Vaccine-responding clonotypes were identified with edgeR using replicate PBMC samples, with FDR below 0.01 and a log2 fold change above 5 up to day 15 being required. Each bulk clonotype was labeled CD4 or CD8 based on which sequenced repertoire, CD4 or CD8, contained the clonotype at higher abundance. Through fastp at Q25 and MiXCR, TCRdb rebuilt clones from the public reads, retaining in-frame beta chains. Entries that share a CDR3 protein sequence are merged under the most common genes and DNA. The V and J calls, along with clone size, are taken from TCRdb and not from the paper's own processing. Recorded for this sample are about 260,000 distinct CDR3 sequences; under 15% of them occurred a single time. Clones ranked in the top ten supply 0.45% to 0.65% of the sample.

The clonotype originates from a man younger than 45 who received the YFV17D yellow fever vaccine. The source was CD4+ T cells sorted from PBMCs, collected 45 days after the yellow fever booster vaccination. The rearrangement joined TRBV29-1 to TRBJ2-1, with 12 bases aligning to TRBD2. The nucleotide sequence reads TGCAGCGTTGAACCCCGACTAGCGGGAGACACGGTCTTC. Its translation reads: CSVEPRLAGDTVF.